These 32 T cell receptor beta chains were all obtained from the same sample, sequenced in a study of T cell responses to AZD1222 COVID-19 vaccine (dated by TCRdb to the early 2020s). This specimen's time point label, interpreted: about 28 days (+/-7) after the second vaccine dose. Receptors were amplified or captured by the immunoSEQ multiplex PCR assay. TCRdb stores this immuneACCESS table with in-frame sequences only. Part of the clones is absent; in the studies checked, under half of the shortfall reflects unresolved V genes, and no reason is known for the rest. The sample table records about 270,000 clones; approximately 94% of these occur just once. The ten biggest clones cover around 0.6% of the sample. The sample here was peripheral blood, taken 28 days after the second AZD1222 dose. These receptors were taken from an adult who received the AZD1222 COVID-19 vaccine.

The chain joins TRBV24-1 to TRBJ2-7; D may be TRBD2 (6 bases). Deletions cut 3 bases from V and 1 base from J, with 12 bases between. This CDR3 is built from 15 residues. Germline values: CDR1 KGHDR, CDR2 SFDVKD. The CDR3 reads CATSDAGTASYEQYF. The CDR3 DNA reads TGTGCCACCAGTGATGCAGGGACTGCATCCTACGAGCAGTACTTC.

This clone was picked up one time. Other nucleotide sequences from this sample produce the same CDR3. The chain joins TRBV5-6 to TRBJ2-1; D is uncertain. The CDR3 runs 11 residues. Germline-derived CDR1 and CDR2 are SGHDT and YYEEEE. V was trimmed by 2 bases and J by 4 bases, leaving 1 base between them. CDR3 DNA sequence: TGTGCCAGCAGCTTATACAATGAGCAGTTCTTC. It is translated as CASSLYNEQFF.

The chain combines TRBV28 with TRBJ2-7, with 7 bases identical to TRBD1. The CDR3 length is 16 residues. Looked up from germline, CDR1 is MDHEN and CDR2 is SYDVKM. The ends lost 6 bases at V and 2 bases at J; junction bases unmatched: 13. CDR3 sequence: CASSHYPGQLTYEQYF. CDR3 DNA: TGTGCCAGCAGCCACTACCCGGGACAGCTAACCTACGAGCAGTACTTC.

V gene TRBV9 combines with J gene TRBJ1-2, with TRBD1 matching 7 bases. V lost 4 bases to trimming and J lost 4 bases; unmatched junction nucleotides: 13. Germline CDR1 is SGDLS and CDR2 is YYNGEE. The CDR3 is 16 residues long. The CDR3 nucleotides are TGTGCCAGCAGCTGGGGGACAGCCGTGGCCTCCTATGGCTACACCTTC. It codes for CASSWGTAVASYGYTF.

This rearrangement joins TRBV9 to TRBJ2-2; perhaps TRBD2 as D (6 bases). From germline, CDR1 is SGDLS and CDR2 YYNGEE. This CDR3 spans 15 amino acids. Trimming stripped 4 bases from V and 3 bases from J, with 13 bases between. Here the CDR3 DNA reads TGTGCCAGCAGCTTATCGCCGGGGGACACCGGGGAGCTGTTTTTT. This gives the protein CASSLSPGDTGELFF. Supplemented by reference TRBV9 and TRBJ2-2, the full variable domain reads DSGVTQTPKHLITATGQRVTLRCSPRSGDLSVYWYQQSLDQGLQFLIQYYNGEERAKGNILERFSAQQFPDLHSELNLSSLELGDSALYFCASSLSPGDTGELFFGEGSRLTVL.

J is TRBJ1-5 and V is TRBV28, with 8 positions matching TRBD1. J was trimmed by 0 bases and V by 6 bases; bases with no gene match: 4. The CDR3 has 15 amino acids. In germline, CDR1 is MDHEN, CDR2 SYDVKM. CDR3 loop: CASSLTGASNQPQHF. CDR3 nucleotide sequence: TGTGCCAGCAGCCTGACAGGGGCTAGCAATCAGCCCCAGCATTTT.

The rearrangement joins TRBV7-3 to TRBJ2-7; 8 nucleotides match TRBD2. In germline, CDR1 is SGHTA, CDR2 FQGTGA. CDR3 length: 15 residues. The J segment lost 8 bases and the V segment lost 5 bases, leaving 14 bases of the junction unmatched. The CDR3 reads CASSLQAGATIKQYF. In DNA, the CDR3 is TGTGCCAGCAGCCTCCAAGCGGGAGCTACGATTAAGCAGTACTTC.

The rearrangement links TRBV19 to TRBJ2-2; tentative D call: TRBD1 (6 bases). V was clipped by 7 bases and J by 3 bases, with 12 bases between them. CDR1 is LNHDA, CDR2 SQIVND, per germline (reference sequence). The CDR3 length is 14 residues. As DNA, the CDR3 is TGTGCCAGTAAAGGACAGCTTTACACCGGGGAGCTGTTTTTT. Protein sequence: CASKGQLYTGELFF.

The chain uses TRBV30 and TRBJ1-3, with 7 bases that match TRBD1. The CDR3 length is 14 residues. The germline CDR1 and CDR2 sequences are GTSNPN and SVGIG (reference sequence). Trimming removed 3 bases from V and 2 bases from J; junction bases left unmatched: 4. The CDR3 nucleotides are TGTGCCTGGAGGACAGACAGGGCTGGAAACACCATATATTTT. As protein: CAWRTDRAGNTIYF.

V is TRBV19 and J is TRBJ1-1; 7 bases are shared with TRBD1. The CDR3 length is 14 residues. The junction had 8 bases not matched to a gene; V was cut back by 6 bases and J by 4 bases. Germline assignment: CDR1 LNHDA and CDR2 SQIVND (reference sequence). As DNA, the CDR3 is TGTGCCAGTAGGAAGGACAGGTGGGGCACTGAAGCTTTCTTT. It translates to CASRKDRWGTEAFF.

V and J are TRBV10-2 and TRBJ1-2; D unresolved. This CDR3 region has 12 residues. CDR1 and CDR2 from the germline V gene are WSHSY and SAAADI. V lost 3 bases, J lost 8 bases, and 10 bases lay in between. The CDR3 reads CASSDGSGGYTF. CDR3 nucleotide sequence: TGCGCCAGCAGTGATGGGTCAGGAGGCTACACCTTC.

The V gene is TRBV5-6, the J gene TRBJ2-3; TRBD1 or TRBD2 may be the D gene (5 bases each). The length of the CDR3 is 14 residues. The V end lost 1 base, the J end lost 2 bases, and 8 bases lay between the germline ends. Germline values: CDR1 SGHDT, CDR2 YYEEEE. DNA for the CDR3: TGTGCCAGCAGCTTGCCGGGGCTCACAGATACGCAGTATTTT. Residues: CASSLPGLTDTQYF.

The CDR3 here is CASSSLRGYEQYF. DNA for the CDR3: TGTGCCAGCAGTAGCCTCCGGGGATACGAGCAGTACTTC. V usage is TRBV6-5 and J usage is TRBJ2-7; a possible D gene is TRBD2 (5 bases). Trimming took off 5 bases at V and 4 bases at J, with 12 bases between the two ends. Germline-derived CDR1 and CDR2 are MNHEY and SVGAGI. There are 13 residues in the CDR3.

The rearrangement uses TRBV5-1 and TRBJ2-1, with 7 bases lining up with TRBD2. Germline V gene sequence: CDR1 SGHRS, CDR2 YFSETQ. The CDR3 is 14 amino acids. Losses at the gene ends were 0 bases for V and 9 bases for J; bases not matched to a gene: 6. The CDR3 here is CASSLEAGRGEQFF. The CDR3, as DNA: TGCGCCAGCAGCTTGGAGGCAGGGAGGGGTGAGCAGTTCTTC.

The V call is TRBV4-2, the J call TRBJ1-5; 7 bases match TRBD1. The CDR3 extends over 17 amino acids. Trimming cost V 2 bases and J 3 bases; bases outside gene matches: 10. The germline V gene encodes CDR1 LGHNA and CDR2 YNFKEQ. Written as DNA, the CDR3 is TGTGCCAGCAGCCAACGTAGGGACAGCCCCTTCAATCAGCCCCAGCATTTT. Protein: CASSQRRDSPFNQPQHF.

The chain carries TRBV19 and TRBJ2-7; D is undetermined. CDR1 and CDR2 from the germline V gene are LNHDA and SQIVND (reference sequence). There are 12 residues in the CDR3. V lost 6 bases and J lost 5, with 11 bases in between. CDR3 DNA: TGTGCCAGTAGGACCGATGGGAACGAGCAGTACTTC. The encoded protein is CASRTDGNEQYF. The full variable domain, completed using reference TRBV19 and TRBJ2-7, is DGGITQSPKYLFRKEGQNVTLSCEQNLNHDAMYWYRQDPGQGLRLIYYSQIVNDFQKGDIAEGYSVSREKKESFPLTVTSAQKNPTAFYLCASRTDGNEQYFGPGTRLTVT.

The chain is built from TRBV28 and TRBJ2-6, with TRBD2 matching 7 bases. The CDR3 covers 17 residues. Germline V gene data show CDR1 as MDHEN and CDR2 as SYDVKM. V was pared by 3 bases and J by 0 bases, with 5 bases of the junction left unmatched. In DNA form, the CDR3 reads TGTGCCAGCAGTTTCCCCGGGGGGAACTCTGGGGCCAACGTCCTGACTTTC. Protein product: CASSFPGGNSGANVLTF.

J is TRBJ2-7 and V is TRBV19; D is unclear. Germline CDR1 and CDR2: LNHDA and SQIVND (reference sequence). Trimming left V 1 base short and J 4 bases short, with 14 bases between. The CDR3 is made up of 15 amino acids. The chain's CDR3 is CASSIGGSLSYEQYF. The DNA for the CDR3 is TGTGCCAGTAGTATAGGAGGCTCCCTGTCGTACGAGCAGTACTTC.

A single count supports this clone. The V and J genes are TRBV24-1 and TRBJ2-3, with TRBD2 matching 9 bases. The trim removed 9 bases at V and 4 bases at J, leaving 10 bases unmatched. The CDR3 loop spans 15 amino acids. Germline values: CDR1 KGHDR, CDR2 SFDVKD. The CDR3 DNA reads TGTGCCACCGGGAGGTCTAGCGGGGATTCAGATACGCAGTATTTT. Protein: CATGRSSGDSDTQYF.

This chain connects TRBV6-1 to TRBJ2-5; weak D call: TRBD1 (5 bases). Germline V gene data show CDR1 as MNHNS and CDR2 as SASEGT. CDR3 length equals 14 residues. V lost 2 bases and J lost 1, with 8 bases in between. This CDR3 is CASSERQLQETQYF. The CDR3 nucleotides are TGTGCCAGCAGTGAAAGACAGCTCCAAGAGACCCAGTACTTC.

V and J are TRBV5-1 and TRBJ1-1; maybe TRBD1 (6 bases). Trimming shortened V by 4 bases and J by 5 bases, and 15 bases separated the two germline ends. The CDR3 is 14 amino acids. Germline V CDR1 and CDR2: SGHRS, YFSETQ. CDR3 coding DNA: TGCGCCAGCAGCCCCTCGAGAGGGGGTACTGAAGCTTTCTTT. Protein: CASSPSRGGTEAFF.

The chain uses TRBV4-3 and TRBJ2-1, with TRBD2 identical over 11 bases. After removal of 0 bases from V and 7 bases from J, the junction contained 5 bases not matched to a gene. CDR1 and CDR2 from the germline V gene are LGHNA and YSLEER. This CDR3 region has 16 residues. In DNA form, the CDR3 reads TGCGCCAGCAGCCAAGAGGTGACTAGCGGGAAAAATGAGCAGTTCTTC. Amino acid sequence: CASSQEVTSGKNEQFF.

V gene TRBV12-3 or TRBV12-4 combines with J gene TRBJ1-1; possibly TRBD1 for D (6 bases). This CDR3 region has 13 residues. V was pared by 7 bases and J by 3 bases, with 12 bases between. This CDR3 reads CASKGQGYTEAFF. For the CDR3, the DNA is TGTGCCAGCAAGGGGCAGGGGTACACTGAAGCTTTCTTT.

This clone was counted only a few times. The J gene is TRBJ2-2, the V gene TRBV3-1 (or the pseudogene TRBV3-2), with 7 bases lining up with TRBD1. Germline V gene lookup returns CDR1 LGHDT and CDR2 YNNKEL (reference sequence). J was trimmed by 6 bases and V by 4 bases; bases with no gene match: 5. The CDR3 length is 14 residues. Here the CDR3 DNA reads TGTGCCAGCAGCCCTGGGGGACAGCCCGGGGAGCTGTTTTTT. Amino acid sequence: CASSPGGQPGELFF.

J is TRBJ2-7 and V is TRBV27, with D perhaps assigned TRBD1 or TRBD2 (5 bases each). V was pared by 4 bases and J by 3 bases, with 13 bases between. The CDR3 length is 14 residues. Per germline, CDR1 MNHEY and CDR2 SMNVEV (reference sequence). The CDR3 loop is CASSYTRGLYEQYF. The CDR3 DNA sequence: TGTGCCAGCAGTTACACACGGGGCCTCTACGAGCAGTACTTC.

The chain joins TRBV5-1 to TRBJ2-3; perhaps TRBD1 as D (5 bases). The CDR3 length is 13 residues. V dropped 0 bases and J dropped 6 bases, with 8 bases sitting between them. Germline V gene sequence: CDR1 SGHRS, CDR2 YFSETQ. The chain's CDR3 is CASSLAKGDTQYF. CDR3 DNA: TGCGCCAGCAGCTTGGCCAAGGGGGATACGCAGTATTTT. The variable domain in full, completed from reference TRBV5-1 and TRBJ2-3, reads KAGVTQTPRYLIKTRGQQVTLSCSPISGHRSVSWYQQTPGQGLQFLFEYFSETQRNKGNFPGRFSGRQFSNSRSEMNVSTLELGDSALYLCASSLAKGDTQYFGPGTRLTVL.

The CDR3 reads CASSDWAGNTEAFF. CDR3 DNA: TGTGCCAGCAGTGACTGGGCGGGAAACACTGAAGCTTTCTTT. The chain combines TRBV6-4 with TRBJ1-1; D is unclear. Germline-derived CDR1 and CDR2 are MRHNA and SNTAGT. Trimming pared 1 base from V and 2 bases from J, leaving 8 bases between. This CDR3 comprises 14 residues.

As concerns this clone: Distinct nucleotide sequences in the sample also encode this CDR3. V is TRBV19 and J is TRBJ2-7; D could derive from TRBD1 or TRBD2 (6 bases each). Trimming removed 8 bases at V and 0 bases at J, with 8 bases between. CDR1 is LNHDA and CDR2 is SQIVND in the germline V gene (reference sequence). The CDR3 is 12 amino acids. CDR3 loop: CASRGLSYEQYF. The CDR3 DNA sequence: TGTGCCAGTCGGGGGCTCTCCTACGAGCAGTACTTC.

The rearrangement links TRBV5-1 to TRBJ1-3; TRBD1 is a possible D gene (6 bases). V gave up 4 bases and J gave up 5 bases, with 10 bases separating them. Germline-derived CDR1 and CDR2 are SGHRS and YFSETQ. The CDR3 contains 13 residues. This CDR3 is CASSEGQRNTIYF. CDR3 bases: TGCGCCAGCAGCGAAGGACAGAGAAACACCATATATTTT. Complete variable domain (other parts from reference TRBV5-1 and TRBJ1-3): KAGVTQTPRYLIKTRGQQVTLSCSPISGHRSVSWYQQTPGQGLQFLFEYFSETQRNKGNFPGRFSGRQFSNSRSEMNVSTLELGDSALYLCASSEGQRNTIYFGEGSWLTVV.

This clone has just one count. The CDR3 DNA sequence: TGTGCCAGCAGTCTGTGGGGACCGGCGAAGGACACTGAAGCTTTCTTT. This sequence encodes CASSLWGPAKDTEAFF. The chain employs TRBV7-9 and TRBJ1-1; TRBD1 is a possible D gene (5 bases). Germline-derived CDR1 and CDR2 are SEHNR and FQNEAQ (reference sequence). V dropped 6 bases and J dropped 3 bases, with 20 bases sitting between them. This CDR3 region has 16 residues.

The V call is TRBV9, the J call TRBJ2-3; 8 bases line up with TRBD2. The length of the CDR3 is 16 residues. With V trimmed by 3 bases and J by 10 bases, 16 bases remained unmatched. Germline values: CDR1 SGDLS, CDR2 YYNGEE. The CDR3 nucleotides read TGTGCCAGCAGCGCCACGGGACTAGGGAGTGCGGGCGCGCAGTATTTT. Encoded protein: CASSATGLGSAGAQYF.

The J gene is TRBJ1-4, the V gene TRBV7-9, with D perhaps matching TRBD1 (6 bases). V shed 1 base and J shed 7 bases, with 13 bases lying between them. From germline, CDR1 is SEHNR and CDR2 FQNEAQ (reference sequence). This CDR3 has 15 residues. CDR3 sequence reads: CASSLEGQLGEKLFF. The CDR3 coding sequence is TGTGCCAGCAGCTTAGAAGGACAGTTAGGTGAAAAACTGTTTTTT.